Listed here are 2 T cell receptor beta chains from one sample, sequenced in a study of blood T cell repertoires in COVID-19. Clones were sequenced by immunoSEQ multiplex PCR, and TCRdb holds only the in-frame ones, with some missing. Here the sample spans over 95,000 clones, about four fifths being singletons. The material sequenced was peripheral blood. These receptors were taken from a man between 65 and 79 years old with active or convalescent COVID-19.

The chain joins TRBV10-3 to TRBJ2-5; 9 bases fit TRBD1. The germline V gene encodes CDR1 ENHRY and CDR2 SYGVKD. The CDR3 totals 16 residues. Trimming removed 1 base from V and 1 base from J; junction bases left unmatched: 4. In nucleotides, the CDR3 is TGTGCCATCAGTGAGTGGGACAGGGAAACCCAAGAGACCCAGTACTTC. This sequence encodes CAISEWDRETQETQYF.

The chain combines TRBV5-1 with TRBJ1-1; TRBD1 matches at 10 bases. This CDR3 spans 15 amino acids. Germline assignment: CDR1 SGHRS and CDR2 YFSETQ. V trimming: 5 bases; J trimming: 8 bases; junction bases outside the gene matches: 12. CDR3 coding DNA: TGCGCCAGCAGTTACACGGGACAGGGGTCAGGAGAAGCTTTCTTT. Its translation is CASSYTGQGSGEAFF.